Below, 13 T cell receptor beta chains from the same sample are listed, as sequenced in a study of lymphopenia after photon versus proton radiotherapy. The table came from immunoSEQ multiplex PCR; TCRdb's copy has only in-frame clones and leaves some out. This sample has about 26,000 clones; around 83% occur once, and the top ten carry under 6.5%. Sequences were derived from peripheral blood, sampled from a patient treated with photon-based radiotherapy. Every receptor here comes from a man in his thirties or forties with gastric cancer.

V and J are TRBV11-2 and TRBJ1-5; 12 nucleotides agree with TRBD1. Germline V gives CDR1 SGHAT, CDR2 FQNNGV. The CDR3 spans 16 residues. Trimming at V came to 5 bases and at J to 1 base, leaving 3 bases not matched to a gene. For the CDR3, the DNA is TGTGCCAGCAGCCCGGGGACAGGGGGCAGCAATCAGCCCCAGCATTTT. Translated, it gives CASSPGTGGSNQPQHF.

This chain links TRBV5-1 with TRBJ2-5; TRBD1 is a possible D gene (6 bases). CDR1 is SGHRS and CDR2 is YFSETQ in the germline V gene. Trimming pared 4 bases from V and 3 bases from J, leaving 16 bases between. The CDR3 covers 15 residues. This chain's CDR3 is CASSSGRTVEETQYF. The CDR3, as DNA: TGCGCCAGCAGCAGTGGAAGGACAGTTGAAGAGACCCAGTACTTC.

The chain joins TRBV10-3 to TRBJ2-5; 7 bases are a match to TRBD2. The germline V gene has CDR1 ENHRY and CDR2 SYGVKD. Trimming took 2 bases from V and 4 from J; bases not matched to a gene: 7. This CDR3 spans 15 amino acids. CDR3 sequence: CAISEGRGLRETQYF. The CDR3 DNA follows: TGTGCCATCAGTGAGGGGAGGGGCCTCCGAGAGACCCAGTACTTC.

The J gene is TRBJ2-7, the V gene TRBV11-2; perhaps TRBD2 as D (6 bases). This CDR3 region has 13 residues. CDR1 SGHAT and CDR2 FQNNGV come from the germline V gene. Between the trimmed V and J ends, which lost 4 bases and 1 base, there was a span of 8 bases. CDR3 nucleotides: TGTGCCAGCAGCTGGGACTCTTCCTACGAGCAGTACTTC. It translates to CASSWDSSYEQYF.

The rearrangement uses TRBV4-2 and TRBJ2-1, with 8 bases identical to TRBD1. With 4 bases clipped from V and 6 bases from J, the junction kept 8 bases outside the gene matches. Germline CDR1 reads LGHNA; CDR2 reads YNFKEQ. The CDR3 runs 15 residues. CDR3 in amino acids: CASSPTGVNRNEQFF. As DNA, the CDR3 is TGTGCCAGCAGCCCGACAGGGGTCAACCGCAATGAGCAGTTCTTC.

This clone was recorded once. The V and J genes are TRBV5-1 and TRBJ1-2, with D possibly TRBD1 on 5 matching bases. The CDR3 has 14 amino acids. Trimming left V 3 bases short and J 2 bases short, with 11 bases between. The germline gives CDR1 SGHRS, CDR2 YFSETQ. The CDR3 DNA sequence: TGCGCCAGCAGCTCCGGGGCCAGGAACTATGGCTACACCTTC. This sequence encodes CASSSGARNYGYTF.

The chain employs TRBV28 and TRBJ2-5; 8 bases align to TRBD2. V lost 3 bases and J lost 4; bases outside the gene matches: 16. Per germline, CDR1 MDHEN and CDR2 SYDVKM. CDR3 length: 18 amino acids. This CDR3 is CASSFLKRESNSRETQYF. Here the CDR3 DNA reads TGTGCCAGCAGTTTTCTAAAGCGGGAGTCGAATTCGAGAGAGACCCAGTACTTC.

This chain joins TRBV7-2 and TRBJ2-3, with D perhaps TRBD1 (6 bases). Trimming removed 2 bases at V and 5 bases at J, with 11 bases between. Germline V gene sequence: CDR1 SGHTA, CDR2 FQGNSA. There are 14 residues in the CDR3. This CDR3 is CASSLSGAVDTQYF. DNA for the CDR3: TGTGCCAGCAGCTTATCAGGGGCGGTAGATACGCAGTATTTT.

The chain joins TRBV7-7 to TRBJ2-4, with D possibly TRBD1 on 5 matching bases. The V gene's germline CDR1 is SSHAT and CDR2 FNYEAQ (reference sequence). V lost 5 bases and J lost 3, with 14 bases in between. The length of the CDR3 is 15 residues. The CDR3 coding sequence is TGTGCCAGCAGCCGCAAGACAGATTTCAAAAACATTCAGTACTTC. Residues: CASSRKTDFKNIQYF.

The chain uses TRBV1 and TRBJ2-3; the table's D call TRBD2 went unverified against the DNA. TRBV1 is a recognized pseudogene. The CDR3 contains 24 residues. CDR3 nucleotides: TGCACCAGCAGCCAAGATAGAGACTCTAAGCGGGAGGGCCCTTTATTTTTTTTTACAGATACGCAGTATTTT. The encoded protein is CTSSQDRDSKREGPLFFFTDTQYF.

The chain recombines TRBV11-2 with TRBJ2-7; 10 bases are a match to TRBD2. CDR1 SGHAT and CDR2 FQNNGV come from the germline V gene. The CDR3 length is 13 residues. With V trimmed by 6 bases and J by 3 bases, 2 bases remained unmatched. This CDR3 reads CASSTSGDYEQYF. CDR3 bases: TGTGCCAGCAGTACTAGCGGGGACTACGAGCAGTACTTC.

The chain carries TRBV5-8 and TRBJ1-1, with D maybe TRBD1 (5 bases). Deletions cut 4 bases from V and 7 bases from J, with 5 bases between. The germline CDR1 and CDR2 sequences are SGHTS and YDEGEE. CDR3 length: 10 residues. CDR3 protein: CASSQGEAFF. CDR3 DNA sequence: TGTGCCAGCAGCCAGGGTGAAGCTTTCTTT.

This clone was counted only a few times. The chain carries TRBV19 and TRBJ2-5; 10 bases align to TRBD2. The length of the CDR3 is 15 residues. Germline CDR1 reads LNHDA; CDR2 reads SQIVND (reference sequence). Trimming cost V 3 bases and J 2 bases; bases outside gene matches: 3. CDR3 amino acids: CASSIPSGGQETQYF. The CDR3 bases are TGTGCCAGTAGTATTCCTAGCGGGGGTCAAGAGACCCAGTACTTC.